This T cell receptor (beta chain) was identified in a study of cytomegalovirus exposure and HLA in healthy donors (dated by TCRdb to about 2017). About the full investigation: An earlier analysis of roughly 610 of the donors reported about 260 Gb of sequence data and around 120 million unique TCR beta sequences obtained from 150 million to 200 million T cells. An early release that covered roughly 600 HLA-typed donors contained approximately 320 gigabases of sequencing data and tens of millions of unique TCR sequences. The genetic ancestry cluster associated with self-reported Caucasian donors included about four fifths of the roughly 380 genotyped donors. The aim of the study was to test whether cataloging public T cell receptors could identify signatures of past pathogen exposure. The study used immunosequencing to profile the T cell repertoires of several hundred subjects and linked those repertoires to cytomegalovirus serostatus. In addition to the first cohort of 666 subjects, a separate validation cohort of approximately 120 different subjects was used. High-throughput TCR immunosequencing, statistical association of individual TCRs with disease status, and machine learning were combined to predict cytomegalovirus infection status. A later analysis re-analyzed previously published TCR beta repertoires from 666 donors and added high-resolution HLA genotyping to study TCR occurrence patterns. Rather than drawing on any new phenotypic data, the later analysis identified candidate immune exposures from TCR beta sequences and the way those sequences occurred across donors. To decide whether each TCR beta V gene segment behaved as functional or pseudogenic, an earlier analysis of 587 of the donors relied on high-throughput TCR beta sequencing. Alongside the repertoire data, information on donor age, sex, ethnicity and CMV serostatus was compiled. In a later genetic analysis, genome-wide SNP genotypes for about three fifths of the 666 donors were used, and that subset was treated as a discovery cohort. All discovery cohort repertoires had been generated on a single sequencing platform. HLA typing included class I and class II loci at four-digit resolution. Typing coverage differed by locus: A, B, C, DRB1 and DQB1 were typed in roughly 620-630 donors, DQA1 in about 500, DPA1 in nearly 610, and DPB1 in just under 480. Five DR-DQ haplotypes were handled as single units for association and clustering, since linkage in the cohort was strong. On average, about 200,000 unique TCR beta nucleotide sequences were sequenced per donor among about 400 genotyped donors of the cohort, with 15% to 20% of those sequences being non-productive. On the study overall, not on this receptor specifically: Correlated functional status among segregating V segments might be attributable to linkage disequilibrium, but an unknown experimental factor could not be ruled out. A group of highly shared sequence variants was considered likely to be a technical artifact of the sequencing pipeline. Compared with the approximately 700-donor mean, donors in an Asian-associated ancestry cluster had fewer N-insertions in productive TCRs, according to a later genetic analysis. The study gave a list of 150 to 200 TCR beta chains associated with cytomegalovirus. In a later analysis, HLA-associated TCR beta chains were found to be more clonally expanded and to have lower generation probabilities than equally common non-associated chains. A further reported finding was that TCR beta sequences accurately predicted the HLA-A and HLA-B alleles for most subjects in the first cohort. Because some donors lacked HLA typing at each locus, the association tests relied only on the typed subset. In a later analysis, TCR association rates were found to vary across HLA loci, with the most associated TCRs seen for DRB1 alleles and the fewest for HLA-C alleles. Some IMGT-functional V segments, including TRBV6-2 and TRBV6-3, could not be told apart with the 87-base-pair reads, so those segments were excluded. In this cohort, only TCR beta chains were sequenced, and detectable features were limited by the absence of alpha or paired-chain data. An earlier analysis of approximately 590 of the donors showed that most TCR beta V segments appeared in productive rearrangements either about 90% or about 30% of the time, which broadly matched IMGT annotations. According to a later analysis, most CMV-associated TCR beta chains appeared to be HLA-restricted, and the HLA associations seemed to be driven largely by CMV exposure. The earlier analysis of 587 of the donors excluded approximately 17 rarely observed V segments, including chromosome 9 orphons, because counts were too low. According to the authors, the approach could potentially be generalized to other disease states and immunological phenotypes. The presence/absence analyses assumed that sequencing depth was roughly uniform across donors, and that assumption may not be true. V-gene and J-gene trimming of TCR beta chains was associated with a missense DCLRE1C variant in a later genetic analysis, and the association was replicated in an independent cohort. The classifier was reported to diagnose cytomegalovirus status with high specificity and sensitivity in both the original cohort and the validation cohort. At a false discovery rate of 0.05, a later analysis linked about 17,000 TCR beta sequences to specific HLA alleles. While some public TCRs were present in many individuals, most TCR sequences turned up only very rarely across donors. When HLA alleles, especially DR and DQ, strongly co-occurred, attributing TCR associations to individual alleles was difficult. A later analysis reported that several top co-occurrence clusters appeared linked to parvovirus B19, influenza, CMV and Epstein-Barr virus. A few of the identified cytomegalovirus-associated TCR beta chains were confirmed in vitro to be specific for cytomegalovirus antigens. For the cohort, immune exposure information was limited to CMV serostatus.

In total, about 650 healthy bone marrow donors made up the cohort. At the time of sampling, every cohort member was nominally healthy, though immune exposures that went unrecorded were likely present. Of the roughly 700 cohort members, more than 250 had a positive CMV serostatus and 352 had a negative one, while no CMV serostatus was recorded for the donor. Each donor provided a peripheral blood sample, and peripheral blood mononuclear cells were used for TCR beta sequencing. Genomic DNA extraction from the blood cell samples was performed with the Qiagen DNeasy Blood Extraction Kit. As to this clone: Its antigen remains undetermined.

The CDR1 and CDR2 encoded by the germline V gene are KGHSY and FQNENV. Taken from cysteine to phenylalanine, the CDR3 has 17 residues. This entry keeps only the CDR3 DNA: 51 bases, framed from base 1. At the junction V is shortened by 4 bases and J by 1 base, with 19 bases in between. The method was the immunoSEQ multiplex PCR assay. For the multiplex PCR, a mixture combining 60 forward primers for TCR Vbeta segments and 13 reverse primers for TCR Jbeta segments was used. The CDR3 region of rearranged TCR beta genes was amplified from genomic DNA with a multiplex PCR assay. Amplified TCR beta libraries were sequenced as 87-base-pair reads on the Illumina HiSeq System. In the original analysis: Across the roughly 640 repertoires, a later analysis counted 75 million to 90 million unique TCR beta chains, approximately 10 million of which were shared by at least two donors. Raw reads were error-corrected and collapsed into unique sequences with a nearest-neighbor algorithm that merged closely related sequences to remove PCR and sequencing errors. CDR3 sequences were aligned to IMGT reference sequences to assign V, D and J gene segments. For a sequence to be retained, at least a six-nucleotide match to both a V gene segment and a J gene segment was required. A rearrangement was called productive if the CDR3 had no stop codons and remained in frame with V and J, and every other rearrangement was called non-productive. Following IMGT convention, CDR3 was defined as the stretch from the second conserved V-encoded cysteine up to the conserved J-encoded phenylalanine. The earlier analysis of about 610 of the donors excluded sequences that lacked an unambiguous match to a single V gene segment. An earlier analysis of fewer than 750 of the donors classified V segments as functional when productive rearrangements were above 56.7% and as segregating when the standard deviation between donors was above 5%. To diagnose cytomegalovirus status from the catalog of TCR beta chain sequences, a statistical classification framework was built. V and J gene assignment, in a later analysis, came from comparing TCR nucleotide sequences with IMGT/GENE-DB human TR gene sequences. Using the TCRdist pipeline, a later analysis assigned CDR3 sequences along with most-parsimonious VDJ recombination scenarios. In a later analysis, each TCR beta chain was defined by its CDR3 amino acid sequence together with its V-gene family, and reads without a unique V-gene family were excluded. As a way to deal with suspected cross-contamination and a sequencing artifact, a later analysis dropped 450 to 600 nucleotide sequences that were highly shared and had low generation probability. In a later analysis, a clonal expansion index was calculated for each public chain from normalized within-repertoire ranks of inferred template counts. A later analysis computed generation probabilities with a VDJ recombination model fitted to out-of-frame rearrangements, and checked the results against IGoR. In a later analysis, TCR-TCR, TCR-HLA and TCR-CMV co-occurrence was scored with hypergeometric tests, and a repertoire-size bias correction was applied to TCR pairs. A later analysis estimated false discovery rates by permuting HLA or CMV assignments 20 times. In a later analysis, co-occurring TCRs were grouped using DBSCAN, with TCRdist sequence similarity added in when clustering inside HLA-allele-positive subsets. Repertoires with fewer than 30,000 or more than 120,000 public chains, plus five repertoires with anomalous nucleotide sharing, were excluded from co-occurrence clustering. TCRdb re-hosts the immuneACCESS table, in-frame sequences only. Its copies lack some clones; in the studies checked, an unresolved V gene accounts for under half of them, and the cause for the rest is not known. V and J calls and clone size are those listed in that table; D and trimming were worked out from the DNA. Per the sample table, the count is tens of thousands of clones. Roughly 6.4% of the sample goes to the ten largest clones.

The sequenced sample was PBMCs. This sequence uses TRBV16 and TRBJ1-1; the D gene is possibly TRBD1, with 5 bases matching. The TCR originated in a human donor in good health. This receptor carries the CDR3 CASSPLNRGGTNTEAFF. The DNA reads as follows: TGTGCCAGCAGCCCACTCAATCGCGGGGGAACGAACACTGAAGCTTTCTTT.